Listed below are T cell receptor beta chains from one sample, sequenced in a study of blood T cells in healthy people across ages. TCRdb passed the 5' RACE reads through MiXCR, listing each CDR3 protein once. Among nearly 1 million distinct CDR3 sequences listed, roughly half were seen once. Sequencing was carried out using blood. Source of these receptors: a woman aged 60-70 years in good health. Each CDR3 is given with its conserved first and last residue. D genes are given only for firm matches. Size is omitted from some rows. Given values are once, few, many or a class for expanded clones.

clone_size j_call d_call v_call cdr3_aa cdr3_nt
. TRBJ2-7 . TRBV10-3 CAISDRGHFYEQYF TGTGCCATCAGTGACCGGGGCCACTTCTACGAGCAGTACTTC
. TRBJ2-2 . TRBV12-3/TRBV12-4 CASRIDPDRPDAGELFF TGTGCCAGCAGGATCGACCCCGACAGGCCTGACGCCGGGGAGCTGTTTTTT
few TRBJ2-3 TRBD2 TRBV6-1 CASSEARLAGSDTQYF TGTGCCAGCAGTGAAGCGCGGCTAGCGGGATCAGATACGCAGTATTTT
few TRBJ1-6 . TRBV6-6 CASSYGDSPLHF TGTGCCAGCAGTTACGGTGATTCACCCCTCCACTTT
. TRBJ2-3 . TRBV9 CASSVGSVSTDTQYF TGTGCCAGCAGCGTAGGGTCCGTTAGCACAGATACGCAGTATTTT
. TRBJ1-6 . TRBV7-2 CASSPRNQRGSPLHF TGTGCCAGCAGCCCTCGGAACCAGCGGGGTTCACCCCTCCACTTT
. TRBJ2-3 TRBD2 TRBV4-1 CASSQEGTSRADTQYF TGCGCCAGCAGCCAAGAAGGGACTAGCCGAGCAGATACGCAGTATTTT
few TRBJ2-4 . TRBV7-2 CASSFYREGLAKNIQYF TGTGCCAGCAGCTTTTACAGGGAGGGTCTAGCCAAAAACATTCAGTACTTC
. TRBJ2-1 . TRBV5-6 CASSSYRESSYNEQFF TGTGCCAGCAGCTCCTACAGGGAAAGCTCCTACAATGAGCAGTTCTTC
. TRBJ2-1 . TRBV11-2 CASSSYRANEQFF TGTGCCAGCAGCTCCTACAGGGCCAATGAGCAGTTCTTC
. TRBJ2-3 TRBD1 TRBV5-1 CASRESGGYGDTQYF TGCGCCAGCAGAGAGTCAGGGGGCTACGGAGATACGCAGTATTTT
. TRBJ2-1 TRBD2 TRBV12-3/TRBV12-4 CASSPGLAVGDEQFF TGTGCCAGCAGCCCGGGACTAGCGGTGGGCGATGAGCAGTTCTTC
. TRBJ2-7 . TRBV7-2 CASSLDWGSYEQYF TGTGCCAGCAGCTTGGACTGGGGGTCCTACGAGCAGTACTTC
few TRBJ2-3 . TRBV7-9 CASRDRLHRTDTQYF TGTGCCAGCAGAGATCGACTGCATCGTACAGATACGCAGTATTTT
. TRBJ1-2 . TRBV7-2 CASRIGAANYGYTF TGTGCCAGCAGGATAGGGGCCGCTAACTATGGCTACACCTTC
. TRBJ2-2 . TRBV29-1 CSVLVDTGELFF TGCAGCGTTCTAGTGGACACCGGGGAGCTGTTTTTT
. TRBJ2-5 . TRBV20-1 CSAGKAGLLKTQYF TGCAGTGCTGGAAAGGCGGGACTCCTAAAGACCCAGTACTTC
. TRBJ2-1 . TRBV29-1 CSVSGPIRAGEQFF TGCAGCGTTTCGGGACCTATTCGAGCGGGTGAGCAGTTCTTC
. TRBJ2-7 TRBD1 TRBV6-5 CASSYSSNRGLYEQYF TGTGCCAGCAGTTACTCATCGAACAGGGGATTGTACGAGCAGTACTTC
. TRBJ1-2 . TRBV28 CASSLRRGLNYGYTF TGTGCCAGCAGTTTACGGAGGGGACTGAACTATGGTTACACCTTC
few TRBJ2-1 TRBD1 TRBV15 CATSRVGTGSYNEQFF TGTGCCACCAGCAGAGTTGGGACAGGTTCCTACAATGAGCAGTTCTTC
. TRBJ2-7 . TRBV20-1 CSARDLSKTAYEQYF TGCAGTGCTAGAGATCTCTCTAAGACCGCCTACGAGCAGTACTTC